This T cell receptor beta chain emerged from a study of cytomegalovirus exposure and HLA in healthy donors. Study summary: The 95 to 150 validation repertoires, a later analysis reported, used the same platform as the approximately 650 first-cohort repertoires.

The study's findings and limits: There were a few CMV-associated chains whose specificity for CMV antigens was confirmed in vitro. According to a subsequent analysis, TCR clusters from the first cohort were inclined to appear together in the roughly 120 validation repertoires.

These donors were members of the approximately 110-subject validation cohort, a group separate from the approximately 670-subject first cohort. Assay: immunoSEQ multiplex PCR; the TCRdb copy retains only in-frame clones and omits some. The sample contains over 70,000 clones, 94% of which appear only once. Germline CDR1 and CDR2: SEHNR and FQNEAQ (reference sequence). V was clipped by 5 bases and J by 1 base; unmatched bases: 4. The CDR3 contains 16 residues. Concerning this clone: Antigen unknown.

The sequence came from a woman between 18 and 30 years old in good health and CMV-seronegative. The material sequenced was PBMCs. The chain employs TRBV7-9 and TRBJ2-2; 10 positions agree with TRBD2. The CDR3: CASSLRTSGNTGELFF. As DNA, the CDR3 is TGTGCCAGCAGCCTCAGGACTAGCGGGAACACCGGGGAGCTGTTTTTT. The full variable domain, completed using reference TRBV7-9 and TRBJ2-2, is DTGVSQNPRHKITKRGQNVTFRCDPISEHNRLYWYRQTLGQGPEFLTYFQNEAQLEKSRLLSDRFSAERPKGSFSTLEIQRTEQGDSAMYLCASSLRTSGNTGELFFGEGSRLTVL.